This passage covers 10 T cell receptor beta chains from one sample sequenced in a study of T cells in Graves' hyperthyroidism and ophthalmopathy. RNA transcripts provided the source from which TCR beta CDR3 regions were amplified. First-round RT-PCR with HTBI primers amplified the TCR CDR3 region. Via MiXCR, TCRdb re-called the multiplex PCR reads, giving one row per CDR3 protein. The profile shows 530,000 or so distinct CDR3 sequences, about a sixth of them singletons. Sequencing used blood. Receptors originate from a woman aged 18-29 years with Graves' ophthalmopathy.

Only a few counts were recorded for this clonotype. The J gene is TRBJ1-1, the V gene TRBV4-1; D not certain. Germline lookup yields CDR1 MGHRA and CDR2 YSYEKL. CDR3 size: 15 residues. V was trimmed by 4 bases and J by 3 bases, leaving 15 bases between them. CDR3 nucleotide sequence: TGCGCCAGCAGCCTTGCGACCGGTGGGGACACTGAAGCTTTCTTT. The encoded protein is CASSLATGGDTEAFF.

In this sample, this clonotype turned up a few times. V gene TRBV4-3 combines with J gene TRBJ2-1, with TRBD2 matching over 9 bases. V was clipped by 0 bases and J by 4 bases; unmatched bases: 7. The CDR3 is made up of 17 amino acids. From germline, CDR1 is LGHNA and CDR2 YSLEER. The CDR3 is CASSQDWGREGYNEQFF. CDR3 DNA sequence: TGCGCCAGCAGCCAAGATTGGGGGCGGGAGGGGTACAATGAGCAGTTCTTC.

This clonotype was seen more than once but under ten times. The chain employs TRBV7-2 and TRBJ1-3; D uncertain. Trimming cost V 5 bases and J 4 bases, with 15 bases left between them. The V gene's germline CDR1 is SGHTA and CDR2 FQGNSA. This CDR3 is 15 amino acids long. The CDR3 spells CASSTGGSVGNTIYF. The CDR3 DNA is TGTGCCAGCAGCACCGGTGGGTCGGTGGGAAACACCATATATTTT. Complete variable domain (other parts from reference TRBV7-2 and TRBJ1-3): GAGVSQSPSNKVTEKGKDVELRCDPISGHTALYWYRQSLGQGLEFLIYFQGNSAPDKSGLPSDRFSAERTGGSVSTLTIQRTQQEDSAVYLCASSTGGSVGNTIYFGEGSWLTVV.

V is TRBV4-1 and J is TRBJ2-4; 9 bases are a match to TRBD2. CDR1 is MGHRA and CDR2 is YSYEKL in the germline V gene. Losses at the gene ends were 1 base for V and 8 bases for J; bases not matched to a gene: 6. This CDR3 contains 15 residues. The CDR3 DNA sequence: TGCGCCAGCAGCCAAGTTTGGGCTAGCGGGGACATTCAGTACTTC. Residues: CASSQVWASGDIQYF.

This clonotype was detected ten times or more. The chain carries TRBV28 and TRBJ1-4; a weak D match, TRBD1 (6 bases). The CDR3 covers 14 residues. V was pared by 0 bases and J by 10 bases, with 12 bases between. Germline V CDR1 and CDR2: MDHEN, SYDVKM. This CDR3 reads CASSLWDSGVKLFF. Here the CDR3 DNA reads TGTGCCAGCAGTTTATGGGACAGTGGGGTAAAACTGTTTTTT.

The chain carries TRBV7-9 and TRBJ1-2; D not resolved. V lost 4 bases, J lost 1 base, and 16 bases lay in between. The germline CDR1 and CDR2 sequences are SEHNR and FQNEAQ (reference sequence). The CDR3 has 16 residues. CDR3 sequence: CASSSGLTADNYGYTF. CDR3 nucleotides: TGTGCCAGCAGCTCTGGGTTAACAGCTGATAACTATGGCTACACCTTC.

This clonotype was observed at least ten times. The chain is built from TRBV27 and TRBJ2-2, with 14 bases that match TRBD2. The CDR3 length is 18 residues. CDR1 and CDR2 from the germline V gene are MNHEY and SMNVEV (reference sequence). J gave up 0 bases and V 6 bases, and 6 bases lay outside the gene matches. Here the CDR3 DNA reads TGTGCCAGCAGGCTGACTAGCGGGGGGGGAACGAACACCGGGGAGCTGTTTTTT. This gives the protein CASRLTSGGGTNTGELFF.

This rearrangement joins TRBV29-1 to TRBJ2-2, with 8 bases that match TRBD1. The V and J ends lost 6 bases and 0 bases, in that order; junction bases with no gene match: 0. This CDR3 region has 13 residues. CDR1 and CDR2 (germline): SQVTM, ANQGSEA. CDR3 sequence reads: CSVDRANTGELFF. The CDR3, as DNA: TGCAGCGTGGACAGGGCGAACACCGGGGAGCTGTTTTTT.

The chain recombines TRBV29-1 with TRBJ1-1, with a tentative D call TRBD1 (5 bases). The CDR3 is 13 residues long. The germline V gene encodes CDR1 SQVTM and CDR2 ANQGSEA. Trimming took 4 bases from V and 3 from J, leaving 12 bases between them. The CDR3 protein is CSVGTGGYTEAFF. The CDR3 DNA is TGCAGCGTTGGAACTGGGGGGTACACTGAAGCTTTCTTT.

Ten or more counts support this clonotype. The CDR3 DNA reads TGTGCCAGCAGTTCCTCGGGGGGGTTTGGGACCCAGTACTTC. It translates to CASSSSGGFGTQYF. This sequence joins TRBV12-3 or TRBV12-4 and TRBJ2-5, with 8 bases lining up with TRBD2. J lost 7 bases, V lost 4 bases, and 8 bases had no gene match. This CDR3 region has 14 residues.